Sequencing of this T cell receptor beta chain was carried out in a study of blood T cell repertoires in COVID-19. Study-wide background: Material from acute and convalescent COVID-19 was sourced from the United States, Italy and Spain.

In the original workflow: The assay estimated nucleated cells by amplifying reference gene primers. TCRdb's copy holds only in-frame clones and misses some; the assay was immunoSEQ multiplex PCR. From that table come the V and J calls and clone size; the DNA was used to work out D and trimming. The data contain 130,000 to 150,000 clones, 80% to 90% of them singletons. This receptor was identified in a man aged 50-60 years who had recovered from COVID-19. The sequenced sample consisted of peripheral blood.

The CDR3 region is CASRGTGFADTQYF. Written as DNA, the CDR3 is TGTGCCAGCAGAGGGACAGGGTTCGCAGATACGCAGTATTTT. V is TRBV6-5 and J is TRBJ2-3; 9 nucleotides agree with TRBD1. V lost 6 bases and J lost 4; bases outside the gene matches: 5. The germline gives CDR1 MNHEY, CDR2 SVGAGI. The CDR3 is 14 residues long.